The 12 T cell receptor beta chains reported below all come from one sample, sequenced in a study of blood T cell repertoires in COVID-19. Sequencing used immunoSEQ multiplex PCR; TCRdb keeps in-frame clones, though not all of them. In the table there are under 500,000 clones, 75% to 90% of which are singletons. The sequenced sample consisted of peripheral blood. Every receptor here comes from a woman in her twenties or thirties with acute or convalescent COVID-19.

The V and J genes are TRBV27 and TRBJ2-7; TRBD1 matches 9 bases. V lost 4 bases, J lost 1 base, and 2 bases stayed unmatched. Germline V lookup: CDR1 MNHEY, CDR2 SMNVEV (reference sequence). The CDR3 loop spans 14 amino acids. The chain's CDR3 is CASSWTGDSYEQYF. DNA of the CDR3: TGTGCCAGCAGTTGGACAGGGGATTCCTACGAGCAGTACTTC.

This clone was found once. The J gene is TRBJ2-5, the V gene TRBV4-1; possibly TRBD2 for D (5 bases). The CDR3 has 15 residues. Germline assignment: CDR1 MGHRA and CDR2 YSYEKL. V gave up 3 bases and J gave up 1 base, with 12 bases separating them. CDR3 in amino acids: CASSQVERSQETQYF. CDR3 in DNA: TGCGCCAGCAGCCAGGTTGAGCGGAGCCAAGAGACCCAGTACTTC.

The chain combines TRBV7-3 with TRBJ2-2, with D maybe TRBD2 (7 bases). V was clipped by 5 bases and J by 7 bases, with 14 bases between them. CDR1 is SGHTA, CDR2 FQGTGA, per germline. The CDR3 has 14 amino acids. The CDR3 coding sequence is TGTGCCAGCAGCCCCGGGGGGCGGGGCGGGGAGCTGTTTTTT. Its translation: CASSPGGRGGELFF.

V usage is TRBV4-1 and J usage is TRBJ2-3; the D gene is possibly TRBD2 (6 bases). Trimming removed 0 bases at V and 6 bases at J, with 10 bases between. The germline gives CDR1 MGHRA, CDR2 YSYEKL. The CDR3 is made up of 14 amino acids. Written as DNA, the CDR3 is TGCGCCAGCAGCCAAGATCGGGGGAGGGATACGCAGTATTTT. This encodes CASSQDRGRDTQYF.

Turning to this clone: Other DNA sequences of this sample code for an identical CDR3. DNA of the CDR3: TGCGCCAGCAGCCGTCAGGGGTACGAGCAGTACTTC. It encodes CASSRQGYEQYF. V is TRBV5-1 and J is TRBJ2-7, with a possible D match to TRBD1 (6 bases). V gave up 4 bases and J gave up 4 bases, with 9 bases separating them. Germline values: CDR1 SGHRS, CDR2 YFSETQ. The CDR3 runs to 12 residues.

V gene TRBV28 combines with J gene TRBJ1-4; no clear D. CDR1 is MDHEN, CDR2 SYDVKM, per germline. The CDR3 extends over 13 amino acids. Trimming left V 3 bases short and J 8 bases short, with 10 bases between. CDR3: CASSFRIREKLFF. CDR3 in DNA: TGTGCCAGCAGTTTCAGGATTCGGGAAAAACTGTTTTTT.

J is TRBJ2-5 and V is TRBV20-1, with 9 positions matching TRBD2. CDR3 size: 16 residues. The V gene's germline CDR1 is DFQATT and CDR2 SNEGSKA (reference sequence). V gave up 3 bases and J gave up 4 bases; unmatched junction bases: 12. CDR3 coding DNA: TGCAGTGCTAGTCGTAGTAGCGGGGGTGTAGGAGAGACCCAGTACTTC. It translates to CSASRSSGGVGETQYF.

This clone was picked up a small number of times. The chain's CDR3 is CASSAGIGGAFF. The DNA for the CDR3 is TGTGCCAGCAGTGCAGGGATCGGGGGAGCTTTCTTT. This chain links TRBV2 with TRBJ1-1; TRBD1 might be the D (5 bases). The germline V gene encodes CDR1 SNHLY and CDR2 FYNNEI. The CDR3 length is 12 residues. V lost 4 bases to trimming and J lost 10 bases, with 13 bases between them.

The chain has TRBV6-5 and TRBJ2-7; D is unresolved. CDR1 and CDR2 (germline): MNHEY, SVGAGI. V was shortened by 4 bases and J by 3 bases, with 10 bases between the two germline ends. This CDR3 spans 13 amino acids. The CDR3 nucleotides read TGTGCCAGCAGTTTAACAGATTTCTACGAGCAGTACTTC. This gives the protein CASSLTDFYEQYF.

The V gene is TRBV7-8, the J gene TRBJ2-3; TRBD2 agrees at 7 bases. The CDR3 has 16 amino acids. Trimming at V came to 5 bases and at J to 2 bases, leaving 10 bases not matched to a gene. Germline V CDR1 and CDR2: SGHVS, FQNEAQ. The CDR3 reads CASSNPGGLPTDTQYF. The CDR3 DNA sequence: TGTGCCAGCAGCAATCCGGGGGGACTCCCCACAGATACGCAGTATTTT.

This clone was seen a single time. This chain connects TRBV2 to TRBJ1-4; unclear D gene. The CDR3 is 14 amino acids. Between the trimmed V and J ends, which lost 0 bases and 9 bases, there was a span of 11 bases. Per the germline V gene, CDR1 is SNHLY and CDR2 is FYNNEI. The DNA of the CDR3 is TGTGCCAGCAGTGAAGCATTAAATTCCCAAAAACTGTTTTTT. It codes for CASSEALNSQKLFF.

This sequence joins TRBV30 and TRBJ1-6; no reliable D call. From germline, CDR1 is GTSNPN and CDR2 SVGIG (reference sequence). This CDR3 contains 15 residues. Between the trimmed V and J ends, which lost 1 base and 0 bases, there was a span of 7 bases. The CDR3 loop is CAWSGESSYNSPLHF. The CDR3 nucleotides are TGTGCCTGGAGTGGCGAAAGCTCCTATAATTCACCCCTCCACTTT.